This T cell receptor (beta chain) is drawn from a study of T cell changes during pregnancy in multiple sclerosis. The germline V gene encodes CDR1 SGHKS and CDR2 YYEKEE (reference sequence). With 0 bases clipped from V and 14 bases from J, the junction kept 4 bases outside the gene matches. The CDR3 has 12 amino acids. Repertoires were generated with immunoSEQ multiplex PCR, while TCRdb's copy carries only in-frame clones and drops some. The table lists 100,000 or so clones, 90% to 95% of them singletons. The genes are TRBV5-5 and TRBJ1-2, with 10 bases identical to TRBD1. The sequence derives from a female donor with multiple sclerosis, enrolled in a pregnancy study. The sample consisted of peripheral blood, taken in the first trimester of pregnancy. The CDR3 nucleotides are TGTGCCAGCAGCTTGGGGGACAGGGGTTATACCTTC. It translates to CASSLGDRGYTF.